The 18 T cell receptor beta chains given below trace back to one sample, sequenced in a study of T cell responses to AZD1222 COVID-19 vaccine. Generated by immunoSEQ multiplex PCR, the TCRdb table keeps only in-frame clones and is missing some. Here the sample spans 85,000 to 100,000 clones, about 89% being singletons. Sequenced here: peripheral blood, sampled 28 days after the second AZD1222 dose. Receptor source: an adult who received the AZD1222 COVID-19 vaccine.

The CDR3, as DNA: TGTGCCAGCAGCTTAAAAGAGACCCAGTACTTC. Translated, it gives CASSLKETQYF. The gene calls are TRBV11-2 and TRBJ2-5; unclear D gene. Looked up from germline, CDR1 is SGHAT and CDR2 is FQNNGV. The germline V and J ends were trimmed by 2 bases and 3 bases, with 1 base remaining between them. The CDR3 totals 11 residues.

The chain links TRBV27 to TRBJ2-3, with 7 bases fitting TRBD2. The V gene's germline CDR1 is MNHEY and CDR2 SMNVEV (reference sequence). The junction had 5 bases not matched to a gene; V was cut back by 6 bases and J by 5 bases. The CDR3 sequence is 13 residues long. CDR3 amino acids: CASSLWGGDTQYF. CDR3 bases: TGTGCCAGCAGCCTGTGGGGGGGAGATACGCAGTATTTT.

The chain couples TRBV27 to TRBJ1-2; D is perhaps TRBD1 (6 bases). In germline, CDR1 is MNHEY, CDR2 SMNVEV (reference sequence). CDR3 length equals 15 residues. Trimming took 7 bases from V and 4 from J, leaving 19 bases between them. Here the CDR3 DNA reads TGTGCCAGCACCCGGACGGGGGGCGCCCTCTATGGCTACACCTTC. Translating it yields CASTRTGGALYGYTF.

The genes are TRBV28 and TRBJ1-5, with TRBD1 matching over 9 bases. CDR1 is MDHEN, CDR2 SYDVKM, per germline. This CDR3 is 15 amino acids long. V lost 7 bases, J lost 4 bases, and 8 bases stayed unmatched. The CDR3 here is CASNHGQGKNQPQHF. The CDR3 coding sequence is TGTGCCAGCAACCACGGACAGGGGAAAAATCAGCCCCAGCATTTT.

The chain recombines TRBV7-9 with TRBJ1-2; D is possibly TRBD1 (6 bases). Germline values: CDR1 SEHNR, CDR2 FQNEAQ (reference sequence). CDR3 length equals 13 residues. V was cut by 8 bases and J by 1 base, with 11 bases left in between. The CDR3 spells CASGGQNNYGYTF. CDR3 nucleotides: TGTGCCAGCGGCGGACAGAATAACTATGGCTACACCTTC.

This clone was observed once. This chain uses TRBV28 with TRBJ2-1; 11 bases line up with TRBD2. The CDR3 runs to 15 residues. Germline loops: CDR1 MDHEN, CDR2 SYDVKM. V lost 7 bases to trimming and J lost 6 bases; unmatched junction nucleotides: 8. The CDR3: CASISGTSGINEQFF. The CDR3 region has the DNA TGTGCCAGCATATCCGGGACTAGCGGAATCAATGAGCAGTTCTTC.

The chain carries TRBV6-5 and TRBJ2-1, with 10 bases identical to TRBD2. The length of the CDR3 is 16 residues. Trimming at V came to 1 base and at J to 7 bases, leaving 7 bases not matched to a gene. Germline V gene sequence: CDR1 MNHEY, CDR2 SVGAGI. The CDR3 spells CASSYLSSGRLNEQFF. The CDR3 nucleotides read TGTGCCAGCAGTTACTTGTCTAGCGGGAGATTGAATGAGCAGTTCTTC.

This clone was seen a handful of times. The rearrangement joins TRBV6-5 to TRBJ1-3; no definite D call. V was trimmed by 7 bases and J by 0 bases, leaving 7 bases between them. Germline CDR1 MNHEY, CDR2 SVGAGI. The CDR3 loop spans 13 amino acids. For the CDR3, the DNA is TGTGCCAGCACGGAGATCTCTGGAAACACCATATATTTT. Translated, it gives CASTEISGNTIYF.

This clone came up once. The chain recombines TRBV12-2 with TRBJ1-2; TRBD1, the table's D call, lacks a check against the DNA. TRBV12-2 is a documented pseudogene. The CDR3 runs 16 residues. CDR3 bases: TGTGCAAGTCGCCGACTCATCAGGGGGCTGGGGTATGGCTACACCTTC. It translates to CASRRLIRGLGYGYTF.

The chain carries TRBV5-6 and TRBJ1-1; D is possibly TRBD1 (5 bases). This CDR3 is built from 14 residues. Germline CDR1 reads SGHDT; CDR2 reads YYEEEE. The germline V and J ends were trimmed by 2 bases and 8 bases, with 16 bases remaining between them. CDR3 DNA sequence: TGTGCCAGCAGCTTCTTGCTTCGGGACGCCGAAGCTTTCTTT. Translated: CASSFLLRDAEAFF.

This chain joins TRBV11-2 and TRBJ1-4, with D maybe TRBD1 (6 bases). Germline CDR1 reads SGHAT; CDR2 reads FQNNGV. The CDR3 runs to 15 residues. With 1 base removed from V and 7 bases from J, the gap between germline ends came to 13 bases. The CDR3 nucleotides read TGTGCCAGCAGCTTAGGGACAGTAACGGGTGAAAAACTGTTTTTT. This codes for CASSLGTVTGEKLFF.

The chain couples TRBV19 to TRBJ1-6, with D perhaps TRBD1 (5 bases). This CDR3 spans 15 amino acids. In germline, CDR1 is LNHDA, CDR2 SQIVND (reference sequence). Trimming took 5 bases from V and 7 from J, leaving 15 bases between them. CDR3 sequence: CASSQGPARNSPLHF. The CDR3 nucleotides read TGTGCCAGTAGTCAGGGACCGGCCCGAAATTCACCCCTCCACTTT. Complete variable domain (other parts from reference TRBV19 and TRBJ1-6): DGGITQSPKYLFRKEGQNVTLSCEQNLNHDAMYWYRQDPGQGLRLIYYSQIVNDFQKGDIAEGYSVSREKKESFPLTVTSAQKNPTAFYLCASSQGPARNSPLHFGNGTRLTVT.

The chain has TRBV6-1 and TRBJ2-7, with unresolved D. V dropped 3 bases and J dropped 3 bases, with 15 bases sitting between them. Germline assignment: CDR1 MNHNS and CDR2 SASEGT. The CDR3 contains 15 residues. CDR3 sequence: CASSEEKGSNYEQYF. The CDR3 nucleotides read TGTGCCAGCAGTGAGGAGAAGGGATCGAACTACGAGCAGTACTTC.

CDR3 loop: CASSLVRRNTGELFF. The CDR3 DNA is TGCGCCAGCAGCTTGGTCAGGAGGAACACCGGGGAGCTGTTTTTT. The chain is built from TRBV5-1 and TRBJ2-2, with D hard to call. The V gene lost 0 bases and the J gene lost 1 base, with 7 bases spanning the gap. The CDR3 spans 15 residues. Germline V gene sequence: CDR1 SGHRS, CDR2 YFSETQ.

The chain has TRBV15 and TRBJ1-2; D perhaps matches TRBD1 (5 bases). Germline CDR1 is LNHNV and CDR2 is YYDKDF (reference sequence). Trimming stripped 0 bases from V and 4 bases from J, with 12 bases between. The length of the CDR3 is 15 residues. CDR3 in DNA: TGTGCCACCAGCAGAGATGGGAGCAGGGCCTATGGCTACACCTTC. It encodes CATSRDGSRAYGYTF.

The rearrangement uses TRBV5-4 and TRBJ2-3; D is possibly TRBD2 (7 bases). V was cut by 3 bases and J by 4 bases, with 15 bases left in between. CDR1 is SGHNT and CDR2 is YYREEE in the germline V gene (reference sequence). CDR3 size: 15 residues. CDR3 DNA sequence: TGTGCCAGCAGCTCCGCGGGGGCTAGCGCAGATACGCAGTATTTT. It yields the protein CASSSAGASADTQYF. The full variable domain, completed using reference TRBV5-4 and TRBJ2-3, is ETGVTQSPTHLIKTRGQQVTLRCSSQSGHNTVSWYQQALGQGPQFIFQYYREEENGRGNFPPRFSGLQFPNYSSELNVNALELDDSALYLCASSSAGASADTQYFGPGTRLTVL.

The CDR3, as DNA: TGTGCCAGCAGCTACGACAGAAGCTACGAGCAGTACTTC. Translating it yields CASSYDRSYEQYF. The rearrangement links TRBV3-1 (or the pseudogene TRBV3-2) to TRBJ2-7, with D perhaps matching TRBD1 (5 bases). Trimming cost V 5 bases and J 3 bases, with 11 bases left between them. Looked up from germline, CDR1 is LGHDT and CDR2 is YNNKEL (reference sequence). This CDR3 region has 13 residues.

This chain uses TRBV2 with TRBJ2-5; D may be TRBD1 (5 bases). Germline V CDR1 and CDR2: SNHLY, FYNNEI. The CDR3 covers 14 residues. Deletions cut 4 bases from V and 4 bases from J, with 13 bases between. The DNA for the CDR3 is TGTGCCAGCAGTGGGCGGCAGGGTGGAGAGACCCAGTACTTC. This encodes CASSGRQGGETQYF.